What follows are 5 T cell receptor beta chains derived from one specimen sequenced in a study of OX40 agonist ivuxolimab in advanced cancers. Measured with immunoSEQ multiplex PCR; TCRdb has only the in-frame clones, and not every one. This table has over 85,000 clones, roughly 84% appearing once. Sequences were derived from CD4+ or CD8+ T cells sorted from blood, sampled in a trial of the OX40 agonist ivuxolimab. These receptors all stem from an adult with an advanced solid tumor such as melanoma, head and neck, liver or kidney cancer.

This clone was detected only once. The chain couples TRBV4-1 to TRBJ2-5, with 7 bases aligning to TRBD2. This CDR3 has 18 amino acids. The junction had 16 bases not matched to a gene; V was cut back by 1 base and J by 5 bases. Germline V gives CDR1 MGHRA, CDR2 YSYEKL. The CDR3 sequence is CASSQGTGGDGGLETQYF. The CDR3 coding sequence is TGCGCCAGCAGCCAAGGGACGGGCGGCGACGGGGGGTTGGAGACCCAGTACTTC.

J is TRBJ1-5 and V is TRBV6-1; TRBD1 agrees at 7 bases. The CDR3 is 15 residues long. Per germline, CDR1 MNHNS and CDR2 SASEGT. Unmatched junction bases numbered 13, after V lost 6 bases and J lost 8 bases. CDR3 protein: CASSQDRAWGEPQHF. The CDR3 bases are TGTGCCAGCAGCCAAGACAGGGCTTGGGGGGAGCCCCAGCATTTT.

This chain uses TRBV5-1 with TRBJ2-3, with TRBD1 matching 7 bases. Germline CDR1 SGHRS, CDR2 YFSETQ. Unmatched junction bases numbered 5, after V lost 4 bases and J lost 0 bases. The CDR3 is 15 residues long. The CDR3 sequence is CASSGGQESTDTQYF. CDR3 DNA: TGCGCCAGCAGCGGCGGACAGGAAAGCACAGATACGCAGTATTTT. Full variable domain (outside the CDR3, taken from reference TRBV5-1 and TRBJ2-3): KAGVTQTPRYLIKTRGQQVTLSCSPISGHRSVSWYQQTPGQGLQFLFEYFSETQRNKGNFPGRFSGRQFSNSRSEMNVSTLELGDSALYLCASSGGQESTDTQYFGPGTRLTVL.

CDR3 bases: TGTGCCAGTAGCGGACAGGGGGGCAATCAGCCCCAGCATTTT. This sequence encodes CASSGQGGNQPQHF. This chain connects TRBV19 to TRBJ1-5; 10 bases map to TRBD1. The CDR3 has 14 amino acids. Trimming cost V 6 bases and J 2 bases; bases outside gene matches: 1. In germline, CDR1 is LNHDA, CDR2 SQIVND (reference sequence).

The chain employs TRBV7-2 and TRBJ2-7, with D unclear. V shed 1 base and J shed 4 bases, with 8 bases lying between them. The CDR3 has 13 amino acids. Germline CDR1 is SGHTA and CDR2 is FQGNSA. The CDR3 DNA follows: TGTGCCAGCAGCTTAGACCGAGCTTACGAGCAGTACGTC. Its translation: CASSLDRAYEQYV.